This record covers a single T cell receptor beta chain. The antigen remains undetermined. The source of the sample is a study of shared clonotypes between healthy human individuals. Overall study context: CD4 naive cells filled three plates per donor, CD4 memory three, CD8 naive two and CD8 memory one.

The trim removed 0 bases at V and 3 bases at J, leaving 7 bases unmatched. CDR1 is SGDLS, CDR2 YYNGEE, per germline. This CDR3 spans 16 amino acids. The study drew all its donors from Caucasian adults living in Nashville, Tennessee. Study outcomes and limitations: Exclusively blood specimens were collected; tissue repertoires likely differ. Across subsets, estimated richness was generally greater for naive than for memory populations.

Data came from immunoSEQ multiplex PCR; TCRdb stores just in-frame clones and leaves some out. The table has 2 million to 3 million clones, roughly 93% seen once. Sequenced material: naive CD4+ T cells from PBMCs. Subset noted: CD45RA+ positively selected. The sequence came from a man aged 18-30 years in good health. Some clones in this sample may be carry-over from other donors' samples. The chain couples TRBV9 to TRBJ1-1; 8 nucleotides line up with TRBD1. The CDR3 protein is CASSVGQGRMHTEAFF. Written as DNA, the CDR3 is TGTGCCAGCAGCGTAGGACAGGGGAGGATGCACACTGAAGCTTTCTTT. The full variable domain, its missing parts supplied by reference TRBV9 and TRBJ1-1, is DSGVTQTPKHLITATGQRVTLRCSPRSGDLSVYWYQQSLDQGLQFLIQYYNGEERAKGNILERFSAQQFPDLHSELNLSSLELGDSALYFCASSVGQGRMHTEAFFGQGTRLTVV.